Each of the 9 T cell receptor beta chains below was sequenced from the same sample in a study of blood T cells in healthy people across ages. The authors ran a second PCR of about 7 to 12 cycles using a sample-barcoded 5' primer and a J-beta primer mix. TCRdb redid the calling of the 5' RACE reads with MiXCR, one entry per CDR3 protein. The sample consists of about a million distinct CDR3 sequences, less than 45% of them appearing once. The sample taken for sequencing was blood. The receptors derive from a man younger than 30 in good health.

The chain has TRBV20-1 and TRBJ1-2; D not certain. Germline V CDR1 and CDR2: DFQATT, SNEGSKA (reference sequence). The V end lost 0 bases, the J end lost 4 bases, and 15 bases lay between the germline ends. This CDR3 comprises 15 residues. This CDR3 is CSARDPPPWGYGYTF. CDR3 in DNA: TGCAGTGCTAGAGATCCTCCACCGTGGGGCTATGGCTACACCTTC.

This chain uses TRBV2 with TRBJ2-3; TRBD1 agrees at 8 bases. This CDR3 comprises 14 residues. With 6 bases clipped from V and 4 bases from J, the junction kept 6 bases outside the gene matches. Germline-derived CDR1 and CDR2 are SNHLY and FYNNEI. The CDR3 sequence is CASSPQGGPDTQYF. For the CDR3, the DNA is TGTGCCAGCAGCCCACAGGGGGGCCCAGATACGCAGTATTTT.

Note on this clonotype: Relative to the germline gene, one junction end is altered; a read error may explain this. This chain links TRBV28 with TRBJ2-5; TRBD1 aligns across 7 bases. The CDR3 length is 16 residues. Germline V gene data show CDR1 as MDHEN and CDR2 as SYDVKM. CDR3 amino acids: CASSFRPGTVQETQYF. The CDR3 DNA reads as TGTGCCAGCAGTTTTCGTCCGGGGACAGTCCAAGAGACTCAGTACTTC.

This CDR3 is CASSFLGLAGEADTQYF. CDR3 sequence (DNA): TGTGCCAGCAGCTTCCTGGGACTAGCGGGGGAGGCAGATACGCAGTATTTT. The rearrangement links TRBV7-9 to TRBJ2-3; 14 bases fit TRBD2. V was clipped by 3 bases and J by 4 bases; unmatched bases: 6. Germline V gene sequence: CDR1 SEHNR, CDR2 FQNEAQ (reference sequence). The CDR3 is made up of 17 amino acids.

The V call is TRBV7-9, the J call TRBJ2-7, with D tentatively TRBD1 (6 bases). Germline V CDR1 and CDR2: SEHNR, FQNEAQ (reference sequence). The V end lost 5 bases, the J end lost 7 bases, and 21 bases lay between the germline ends. The CDR3 runs 15 residues. As DNA, the CDR3 is TGTGCCAGCAGCGGACCGGACAGAGGGGACAATGAGCAGTACTTC. It specifies CASSGPDRGDNEQYF.

This clonotype was counted between two and nine times. This rearrangement joins TRBV14 to TRBJ1-2; D is unresolved. The V gene lost 0 bases and the J gene lost 3 bases, with 5 bases spanning the gap. The germline V gene encodes CDR1 SGHDN and CDR2 FVKESK. CDR3 length equals 13 residues. Here the CDR3 reads CASSQDAYYGYTF. Here the CDR3 DNA reads TGTGCCAGCAGCCAAGATGCGTACTATGGCTACACCTTC.

This clonotype was picked up a small number of times. The genes are TRBV27 and TRBJ1-1; 9 bases agree with TRBD1. V lost 6 bases and J lost 7; bases outside the gene matches: 12. Looked up from germline, CDR1 is MNHEY and CDR2 is SMNVEV (reference sequence). CDR3 length: 15 residues. This CDR3 is CASRQGAGGASEAFF. CDR3 nucleotide sequence: TGTGCCAGCAGACAGGGGGCAGGGGGTGCGAGTGAAGCTTTCTTT.

This clonotype occurred many times. This chain connects TRBV2 to TRBJ2-5, with D uncertain. The CDR3 runs to 11 residues. The V gene's germline CDR1 is SNHLY and CDR2 FYNNEI. V lost 8 bases and J lost 1, with 5 bases in between. The CDR3 nucleotides read TGTGCCAGCGCGGCCCAAGAGACCCAGTACTTC. It yields the protein CASAAQETQYF.

There are a few counts of this clonotype. The chain joins TRBV6-2 or TRBV6-3 to TRBJ2-7, with a weak D call TRBD2 (6 bases). CDR1 is MNHEY, CDR2 SVGEGT, per germline. This CDR3 comprises 13 residues. V was pared by 6 bases and J by 2 bases, with 11 bases between. DNA for the CDR3: TGTGCCAGCAGGACCGGGACTCCCTACGAGCAGTACTTC. It specifies CASRTGTPYEQYF.